This record concerns one TCR beta chain sequence. Alopecia areata patients had lesional scalp punch biopsies and peripheral blood taken from them. The authors extracted RNA and reverse transcribed it into cDNA as the sequencing template. Assay used: immunoSEQ multiplex PCR; TCRdb lists only in-frame clones, some missing. The data show more than 9,000 clones, roughly 57% seen once. Germline CDR1 is MGHRA and CDR2 is YSYEKL. The CDR3 extends over 14 amino acids. The data originate from a study of CD8+ T cells in alopecia areata. Overall study context: Treated individuals took tofacitinib by mouth, 5 to 10 mg twice daily.

Sequencing was done on a sample of skin. The clonotype was recovered from a human donor with alopecia areata. J is TRBJ2-5 and V is TRBV4-1; 9 bases match TRBD1. The J call is uncertain, as TRBJ2-7 better fits the DNA end. CDR3 sequence: CASSPGTGSNEQYF. Here the CDR3 DNA reads TGCGCCAGCAGCCCCGGGACAGGGTCAAACGAGCAGTACTTC.